This T cell receptor beta chain came from a study of CD8+ T cells in alopecia areata. Study-wide results and caveats: Scalp samples also yield sequences from resident alphabeta T cells of normal skin.

On this clone: Its target is unknown.

Specimens obtained from alopecia areata patients comprised lesional scalp punch biopsies and peripheral blood. RNA was extracted and reverse transcribed into cDNA as the sequencing template. Profiling relied on immunoSEQ multiplex PCR, and the TCRdb table lists in-frame clones only, not all of them. This table holds approximately 59,000 clones, roughly 44% found once. Source: CD8+ T cells sorted from blood, taken at week 0. The sequence came from a human donor with alopecia areata.

The CDR3, as DNA: TGCAGCGTTGCGAGACTAGCACCCTACAATGAGCAGTTCTTC. Its protein product is CSVARLAPYNEQFF. The V and J genes are TRBV29-1 and TRBJ2-1; 7 bases align to TRBD2. Germline-derived CDR1 and CDR2 are SQVTM and ANQGSEA. V lost 4 bases to trimming and J lost 2 bases; unmatched junction nucleotides: 5. This CDR3 contains 14 residues.